The 29 T cell receptor beta chains below were found in one sample sequenced in a study of Ad26.COV2.S vaccination and SARS-CoV-2 variants. Assay: immunoSEQ multiplex PCR; the TCRdb copy retains only in-frame clones and omits some. In the table there are some 390,000 clones, around nine tenths of which are singletons. Described treatment: approximately 18 received Ad26.COV2.S at low or high dose, single or two shots; about 5 received placebo; per-sample allocation not given. Following the first vaccine or placebo injection, samples were taken on day 63. The sample was peripheral blood, taken in a trial of Ad26.COV2.S vaccine versus placebo. These receptors all stem from a person aged 18 to 59 who received the Ad26.COV2.S COVID-19 vaccine or a placebo.

This sequence joins TRBV19 and TRBJ1-4; 7 nucleotides align to TRBD1. CDR1 is LNHDA and CDR2 is SQIVND in the germline V gene (reference sequence). The CDR3 totals 15 residues. After removal of 5 bases from V and 3 bases from J, the junction contained 6 bases not matched to a gene. The CDR3, as DNA: TGTGCCAGTAGTCCACAGGGGACGTCTAATGAAAAACTGTTTTTT. It is translated as CASSPQGTSNEKLFF. The whole variable domain, filled in from reference TRBV19 and TRBJ1-4, reads DGGITQSPKYLFRKEGQNVTLSCEQNLNHDAMYWYRQDPGQGLRLIYYSQIVNDFQKGDIAEGYSVSREKKESFPLTVTSAQKNPTAFYLCASSPQGTSNEKLFFGSGTQLSVL.

V gene TRBV5-6 combines with J gene TRBJ2-2; D call uncertain. CDR1 and CDR2 (germline): SGHDT, YYEEEE. The CDR3 has 11 amino acids. V was trimmed by 0 bases and J by 7 bases, leaving 1 base between them. The CDR3 nucleotides are TGTGCCAGCAGCTTGGACGGGGAGCTGTTTTTT. This gives the protein CASSLDGELFF.

CDR3 amino acids: CASSLAVNQPQHF. For the CDR3, the DNA is TGTGCCAGCAGTTTGGCAGTCAATCAGCCCCAGCATTTT. The chain joins TRBV12-3 or TRBV12-4 to TRBJ1-5; unclear D gene. Trimming shortened V by 3 bases and J by 3 bases, and 6 bases separated the two germline ends. This CDR3 comprises 13 residues.

This clone was observed a single time. The rearrangement joins TRBV9 to TRBJ1-1; D not resolved. The CDR3 has 13 amino acids. The germline V gene encodes CDR1 SGDLS and CDR2 YYNGEE. V lost 6 bases and J lost 9, with 18 bases in between. CDR3 nucleotides: TGTGCCAGCACCAAACCCTCAGCCGTTCAAGCTTTCTTT. It is translated as CASTKPSAVQAFF.

This clone appeared once. The chain is built from TRBV12-3 or TRBV12-4 and TRBJ1-5; 7 nucleotides line up with TRBD1. The CDR3 is made up of 13 amino acids. The ends lost 5 bases at V and 7 bases at J; junction bases unmatched: 5. The CDR3 DNA reads as TGTGCCAGCAGTAGGCAGGGGGGACAGCCCCAGCATTTT. Its translation is CASSRQGGQPQHF.

In regard to this clone: This clone may be a read error of a much larger clone one base away. The rearrangement links TRBV6-5 to TRBJ1-5, with D uncertain. Germline assignment: CDR1 MNHEY and CDR2 SVGAGI. V lost 6 bases and J lost 1, with 4 bases in between. This CDR3 is built from 12 residues. The CDR3 sequence: CASSQSNQPQHF. The CDR3, as DNA: TGTGCCAGCAGCCAGAGCAATCAGCCCCAGCATTTT.

The chain employs TRBV7-9 and TRBJ2-7; tentatively, D is TRBD1 or TRBD2 (5 bases each). Germline V gene lookup returns CDR1 SEHNR and CDR2 FQNEAQ (reference sequence). The CDR3 covers 13 residues. V lost 11 bases and J 0 bases, leaving 14 bases between the germline ends. CDR3 DNA: TGTGCCGGGGCGGGCACGTTCTCCTACGAGCAGTACTTC. Protein: CAGAGTFSYEQYF.

This clone appeared a single time. V gene TRBV5-5 combines with J gene TRBJ2-1; no firm D call. Germline lookup yields CDR1 SGHKS and CDR2 YYEKEE (reference sequence). The CDR3 is 13 amino acids. Trimming took off 0 bases at V and 4 bases at J, with 5 bases between the two ends. This chain's CDR3 is CASSLDTYNEQFF. In DNA form, the CDR3 reads TGTGCCAGCAGCTTGGATACGTACAATGAGCAGTTCTTC.

The chain carries TRBV29-1 and TRBJ1-2; the match to TRBD1 covers 7 bases. Unmatched junction bases numbered 12, after V lost 6 bases and J lost 8 bases. Germline V gene sequence: CDR1 SQVTM, CDR2 ANQGSEA. This CDR3 is 13 amino acids long. CDR3 DNA sequence: TGCAGCGTCGAACCAGTGGCACAGGGGGGCTACACCTTC. Its translation is CSVEPVAQGGYTF.

The rearrangement uses TRBV7-9 and TRBJ2-3; TRBD1 aligns across 7 bases. V lost 5 bases and J lost 4; bases outside the gene matches: 15. The CDR3 is 17 amino acids. The germline V gene encodes CDR1 SEHNR and CDR2 FQNEAQ (reference sequence). CDR3 DNA: TGTGCCAGCAGCCCTATACGAAGGGTCACAGGGGCAGATACGCAGTATTTT. Its translation is CASSPIRRVTGADTQYF.

V and J are TRBV5-6 and TRBJ1-1; 8 nucleotides match TRBD1. In germline, CDR1 is SGHDT, CDR2 YYEEEE. V shed 2 bases, J shed 3 bases, and the junction held 6 bases outside the gene matches. CDR3 length equals 15 residues. The CDR3 sequence: CASSFATGVDTEAFF. The CDR3 DNA is TGTGCCAGCAGCTTCGCGACAGGGGTGGACACTGAAGCTTTCTTT.

This chain links TRBV7-2 with TRBJ2-7, with TRBD2 as a possible D gene (5 bases). The ends were cut back, 3 bases at V and 3 bases at J, with 9 bases in the middle. Germline values: CDR1 SGHTA, CDR2 FQGNSA. There are 13 residues in the CDR3. CDR3 protein: CASSFDRGYEQYF. Written as DNA, the CDR3 is TGTGCCAGCAGCTTCGATCGGGGCTACGAGCAGTACTTC.

This rearrangement joins TRBV6-5 to TRBJ1-3; no clear D. Germline-derived CDR1 and CDR2 are MNHEY and SVGAGI. The CDR3 contains 15 residues. V was pared by 8 bases and J by 3 bases, with 17 bases between. This chain's CDR3 is CASVTDPAGGNTIYF. DNA of the CDR3: TGTGCCAGCGTCACAGACCCGGCTGGTGGAAACACCATATATTTT.

The V gene is TRBV29-1, the J gene TRBJ1-1; no clear D gene. V shed 5 bases and J shed 3 bases, with 10 bases lying between them. The CDR3 is 12 residues long. The germline V gene encodes CDR1 SQVTM and CDR2 ANQGSEA. The CDR3 coding sequence is TGCAGCGTTCTCGGACCGGACACTGAAGCTTTCTTT. Its protein product is CSVLGPDTEAFF.

The chain joins TRBV5-1 to TRBJ1-1, with 8 bases that match TRBD1. This CDR3 is built from 16 residues. Germline lookup yields CDR1 SGHRS and CDR2 YFSETQ. The V and J ends lost 4 bases and 1 base, in that order; junction bases with no gene match: 9. The CDR3 DNA is TGCGCCAGCAGCCCACTTCGGGGGACAGGGAACACTGAAGCTTTCTTT. Translated: CASSPLRGTGNTEAFF. Using reference TRBV5-1 and TRBJ1-1 for the parts outside the CDR3, the full variable domain is KAGVTQTPRYLIKTRGQQVTLSCSPISGHRSVSWYQQTPGQGLQFLFEYFSETQRNKGNFPGRFSGRQFSNSRSEMNVSTLELGDSALYLCASSPLRGTGNTEAFFGQGTRLTVV.

The gene calls are TRBV6-1 and TRBJ1-1, with TRBD1 matching 10 bases. The CDR3 has 14 residues. The V gene's germline CDR1 is MNHNS and CDR2 SASEGT. Trimming at V came to 5 bases and at J to 4 bases, leaving 4 bases not matched to a gene. The CDR3 protein is CASSSDRGATEAFF. The CDR3, as DNA: TGTGCCAGCAGTTCGGACAGGGGGGCCACTGAAGCTTTCTTT.

The gene calls are TRBV5-4 and TRBJ2-2, with 7 positions matching TRBD1. J gave up 1 base and V 5 bases, and 5 bases lay outside the gene matches. Germline CDR1 is SGHNT and CDR2 is YYREEE (reference sequence). The CDR3 consists of 15 residues. The CDR3 DNA is TGTGCCAGCAGTTTGAGGACAGGGAACACCGGGGAGCTGTTTTTT. This translates into CASSLRTGNTGELFF. The entire variable domain, with the rest obtained from reference TRBV5-4 and TRBJ2-2, is as follows: ETGVTQSPTHLIKTRGQQVTLRCSSQSGHNTVSWYQQALGQGPQFIFQYYREEENGRGNFPPRFSGLQFPNYSSELNVNALELDDSALYLCASSLRTGNTGELFFGEGSRLTVL.

The rearrangement joins TRBV11-2 to TRBJ2-5; TRBD2 matches at 7 bases. CDR1 SGHAT and CDR2 FQNNGV come from the germline V gene. J was trimmed by 1 base and V by 3 bases; bases with no gene match: 5. The CDR3 runs to 15 residues. CDR3 DNA sequence: TGTGCCAGCAGCTTCAGCGGGACTCCCCAAGAGACCCAGTACTTC. This sequence encodes CASSFSGTPQETQYF.

The chain recombines TRBV27 with TRBJ1-2; perhaps TRBD1 as D (5 bases). The CDR3 sequence is 14 residues long. Germline V CDR1 and CDR2: MNHEY, SMNVEV (reference sequence). The ends were cut back, 5 bases at V and 5 bases at J, with 15 bases in the middle. This CDR3 reads CASSMRGSGYGYTF. CDR3 DNA sequence: TGTGCCAGCAGTATGCGGGGCTCCGGGTATGGCTACACCTTC.

The chain recombines TRBV9 with TRBJ1-5; D unresolved. The CDR3 is 13 amino acids. Trimming pared 2 bases from V and 6 bases from J, leaving 9 bases between. Germline V lookup: CDR1 SGDLS, CDR2 YYNGEE. CDR3 amino acids: CASSVGPAQPQHF. The CDR3 DNA follows: TGTGCCAGCAGCGTGGGTCCGGCTCAGCCCCAGCATTTT.

The rearrangement links TRBV5-1 to TRBJ2-3; possible D gene TRBD2, 5 bases. The V end lost 4 bases, the J end lost 2 bases, and 11 bases lay between the germline ends. CDR3 length equals 14 residues. Germline V lookup: CDR1 SGHRS, CDR2 YFSETQ. The CDR3 reads CASSEGGDTDTQYF. The CDR3 nucleotides are TGCGCCAGCAGCGAGGGTGGAGACACAGATACGCAGTATTTT.

This chain joins TRBV4-3 and TRBJ2-2, with 7 positions matching TRBD2. There are 17 residues in the CDR3. J lost 3 bases, V lost 3 bases, and 10 bases had no gene match. Germline-derived CDR1 and CDR2 are LGHNA and YSLEER. CDR3 DNA sequence: TGCGCCAGCAGCCACCGGGGAGGGTACGATTACACCGGGGAGCTGTTTTTT. It is translated as CASSHRGGYDYTGELFF.

The V gene is TRBV7-8, the J gene TRBJ2-7; possible D gene TRBD2, 6 bases. Trimming cost V 5 bases and J 2 bases, with 13 bases left between them. The CDR3 totals 14 residues. In germline, CDR1 is SGHVS, CDR2 FQNEAQ. The CDR3 sequence: CASSGLGGPYEQYF. The CDR3 DNA reads TGTGCCAGCAGCGGGTTGGGAGGACCCTACGAGCAGTACTTC.

This clone was counted a single time. This chain uses TRBV4-1 with TRBJ1-1; D not certain. Trimming stripped 1 base from V and 1 base from J, with 10 bases between. Per the germline V gene, CDR1 is MGHRA and CDR2 is YSYEKL. CDR3 length: 15 residues. Here the CDR3 DNA reads TGCGCCAGCAGCCAAGTGAGGGCGGCGAACACTGAAGCTTTCTTT. Residues: CASSQVRAANTEAFF.

This chain joins TRBV7-9 and TRBJ1-2; D unclear. CDR1 SEHNR and CDR2 FQNEAQ come from the germline V gene (reference sequence). The CDR3 is 13 amino acids. The V and J ends lost 0 bases and 0 bases respectively, with 2 bases between them. This chain's CDR3 is CASSLAANYGYTF. In DNA form, the CDR3 reads TGTGCCAGCAGCTTAGCAGCTAACTATGGCTACACCTTC.

The count of this clone is one. The CDR3 is CASTDRIGGYTF. CDR3 sequence (DNA): TGTGCCAGCACCGACAGGATCGGTGGCTACACCTTC. The chain is built from TRBV2 and TRBJ1-2; tentative D call: TRBD1 (6 bases). The CDR3 totals 12 residues. Germline values: CDR1 SNHLY, CDR2 FYNNEI. V lost 7 bases, J lost 7 bases, and 13 bases lay in between. Supplemented by reference TRBV2 and TRBJ1-2, the full variable domain reads EPEVTQTPSHQVTQMGQEVILRCVPISNHLYFYWYRQILGQKVEFLVSFYNNEISEKSEIFDDQFSVERPDGSNFTLKIRSTKLEDSAMYFCASTDRIGGYTFGSGTRLTVV.

The gene calls are TRBV14 and TRBJ2-7; D gene unclear. This CDR3 has 11 amino acids. Trimming pared 4 bases from V and 1 base from J, leaving 2 bases between. Germline V gene sequence: CDR1 SGHDN, CDR2 FVKESK. The CDR3 spells CASSLSYEQYF. CDR3 nucleotides: TGTGCCAGCAGCCTTTCCTACGAGCAGTACTTC.

The chain couples TRBV6-6 to TRBJ2-7; the D is unclear. The CDR3 spans 13 residues. The germline gives CDR1 MNHNY, CDR2 SVGAGI (reference sequence). Trimming pared 2 bases from V and 3 bases from J, leaving 8 bases between. CDR3 coding DNA: TGTGCCAGCAGTTACGCCCTAGGCTACGAGCAGTACTTC. It codes for CASSYALGYEQYF.

This clone has only one observation. The chain joins TRBV5-1 to TRBJ1-4, with 10 bases that match TRBD1. Trimming removed 3 bases from V and 6 bases from J; junction bases left unmatched: 2. The CDR3 is 14 amino acids. The germline V gene encodes CDR1 SGHRS and CDR2 YFSETQ. CDR3 protein: CASSWGTGDEKLFF. CDR3 DNA: TGCGCCAGCAGCTGGGGGACAGGGGATGAAAAACTGTTTTTT.